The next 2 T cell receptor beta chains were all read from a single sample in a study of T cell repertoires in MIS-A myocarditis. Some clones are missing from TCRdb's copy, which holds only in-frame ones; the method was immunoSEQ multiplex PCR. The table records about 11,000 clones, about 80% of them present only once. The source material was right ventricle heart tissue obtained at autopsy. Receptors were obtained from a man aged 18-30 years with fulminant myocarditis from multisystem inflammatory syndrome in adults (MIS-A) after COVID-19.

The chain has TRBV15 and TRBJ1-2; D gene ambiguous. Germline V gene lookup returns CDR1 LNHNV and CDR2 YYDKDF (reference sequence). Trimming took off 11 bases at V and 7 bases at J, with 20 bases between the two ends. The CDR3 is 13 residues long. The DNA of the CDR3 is TGTGCCTCCTCCCGCGGGGATTCGGCTGGCTACACCTTC. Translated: CASSRGDSAGYTF.

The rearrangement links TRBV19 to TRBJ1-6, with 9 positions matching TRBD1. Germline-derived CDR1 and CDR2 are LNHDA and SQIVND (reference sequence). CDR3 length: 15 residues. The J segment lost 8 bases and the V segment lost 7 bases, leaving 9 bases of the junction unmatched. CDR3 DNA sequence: TGTGCCAGTACCCTGGGGACAGGGTACGATTCACCCCTCCACTTT. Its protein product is CASTLGTGYDSPLHF.